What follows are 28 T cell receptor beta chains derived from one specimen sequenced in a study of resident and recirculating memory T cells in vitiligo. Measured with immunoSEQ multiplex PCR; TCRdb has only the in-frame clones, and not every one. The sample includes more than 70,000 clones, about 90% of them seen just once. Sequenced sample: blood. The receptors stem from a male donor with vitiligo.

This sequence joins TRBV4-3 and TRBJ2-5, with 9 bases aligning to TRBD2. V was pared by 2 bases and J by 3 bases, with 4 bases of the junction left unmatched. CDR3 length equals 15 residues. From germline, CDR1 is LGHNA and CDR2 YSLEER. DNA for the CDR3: TGCGCCAGCAGCCAAAATAGCGGGAGAGAAGAGACCCAGTACTTC. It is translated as CASSQNSGREETQYF.

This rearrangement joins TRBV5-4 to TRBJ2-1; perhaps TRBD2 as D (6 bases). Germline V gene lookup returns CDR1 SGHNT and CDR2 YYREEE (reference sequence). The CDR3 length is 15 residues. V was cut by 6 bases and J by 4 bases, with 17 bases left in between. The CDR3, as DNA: TGTGCCAGCAACATGGGGGGAGAATTTTACAATGAGCAGTTCTTC. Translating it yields CASNMGGEFYNEQFF.

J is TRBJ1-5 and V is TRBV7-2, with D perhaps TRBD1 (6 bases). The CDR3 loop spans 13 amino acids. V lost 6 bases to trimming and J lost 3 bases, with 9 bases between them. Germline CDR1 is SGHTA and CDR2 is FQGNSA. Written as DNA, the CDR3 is TGTGCCAGCAGTCGGGACATCAATCAGCCCCAGCATTTT. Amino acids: CASSRDINQPQHF.

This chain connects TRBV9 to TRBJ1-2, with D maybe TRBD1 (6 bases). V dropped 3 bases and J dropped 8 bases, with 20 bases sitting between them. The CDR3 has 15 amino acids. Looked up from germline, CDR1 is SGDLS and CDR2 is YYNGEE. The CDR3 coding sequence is TGTGCCAGCAGCGGAGGGGGGAGGGGGTATTACGGCTACACCTTC. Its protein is CASSGGGRGYYGYTF.

The CDR3 nucleotides are TGCGCCAGCAGCTATGGCGGGACGTTGTCGGGGGATACGCAGTATTTT. Residues: CASSYGGTLSGDTQYF. V and J are TRBV5-1 and TRBJ2-3; tentatively, D is TRBD2 (6 bases). CDR1 SGHRS and CDR2 YFSETQ come from the germline V gene. The CDR3 length is 16 residues. V lost 3 bases to trimming and J lost 6 bases, with 20 bases between them.

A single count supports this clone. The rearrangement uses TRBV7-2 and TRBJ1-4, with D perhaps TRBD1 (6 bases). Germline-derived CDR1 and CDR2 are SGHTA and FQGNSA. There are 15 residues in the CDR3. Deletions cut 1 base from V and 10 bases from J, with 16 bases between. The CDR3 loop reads CASSLGGQGYRKLFF. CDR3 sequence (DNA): TGTGCCAGCAGCTTAGGGGGGCAGGGGTATCGAAAACTGTTTTTT.

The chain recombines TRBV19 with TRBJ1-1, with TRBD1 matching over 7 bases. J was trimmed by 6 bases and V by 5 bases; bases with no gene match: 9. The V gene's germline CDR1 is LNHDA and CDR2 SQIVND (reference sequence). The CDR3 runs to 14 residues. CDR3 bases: TGTGCCAGTAGTGCCGGGACAGCAAGGGCTGAAGCTTTCTTT. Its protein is CASSAGTARAEAFF. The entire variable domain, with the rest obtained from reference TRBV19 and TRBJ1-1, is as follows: DGGITQSPKYLFRKEGQNVTLSCEQNLNHDAMYWYRQDPGQGLRLIYYSQIVNDFQKGDIAEGYSVSREKKESFPLTVTSAQKNPTAFYLCASSAGTARAEAFFGQGTRLTVV.

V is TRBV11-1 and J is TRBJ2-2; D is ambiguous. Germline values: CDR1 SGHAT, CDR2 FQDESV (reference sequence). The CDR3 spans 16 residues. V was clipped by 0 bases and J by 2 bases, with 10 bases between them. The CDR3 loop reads CASSLASRSNTGELFF. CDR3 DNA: TGTGCCAGCAGCTTAGCGTCCCGTTCCAACACCGGGGAGCTGTTTTTT.

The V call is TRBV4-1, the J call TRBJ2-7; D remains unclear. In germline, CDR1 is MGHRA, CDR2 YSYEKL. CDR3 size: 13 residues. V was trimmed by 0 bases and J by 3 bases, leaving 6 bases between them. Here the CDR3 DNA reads TGCGCCAGCAGCCAAGATCTCCTCTACGAGCAGTACTTC. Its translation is CASSQDLLYEQYF.

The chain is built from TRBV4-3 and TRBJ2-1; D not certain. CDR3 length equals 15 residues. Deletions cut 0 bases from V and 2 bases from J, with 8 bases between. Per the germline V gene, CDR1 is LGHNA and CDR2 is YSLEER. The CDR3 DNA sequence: TGCGCCAGCAGCCAAGAAGGTAGCCCCTACAATGAGCAGTTCTTC. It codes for CASSQEGSPYNEQFF.

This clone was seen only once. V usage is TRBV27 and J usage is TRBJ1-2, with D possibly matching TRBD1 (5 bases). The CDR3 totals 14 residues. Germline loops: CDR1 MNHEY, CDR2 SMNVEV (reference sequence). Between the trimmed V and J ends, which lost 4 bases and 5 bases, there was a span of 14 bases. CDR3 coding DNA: TGTGCCAGCAGTTATCGGGCAGGGACTTATGGCTACACCTTC. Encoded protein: CASSYRAGTYGYTF.

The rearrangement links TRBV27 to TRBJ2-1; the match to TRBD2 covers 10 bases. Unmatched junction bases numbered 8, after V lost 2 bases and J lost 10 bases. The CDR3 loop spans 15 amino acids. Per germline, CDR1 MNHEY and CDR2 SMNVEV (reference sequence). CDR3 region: CASSLRGAGGREQFF. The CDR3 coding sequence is TGTGCCAGCAGTTTACGTGGAGCGGGAGGGCGGGAGCAGTTCTTC.

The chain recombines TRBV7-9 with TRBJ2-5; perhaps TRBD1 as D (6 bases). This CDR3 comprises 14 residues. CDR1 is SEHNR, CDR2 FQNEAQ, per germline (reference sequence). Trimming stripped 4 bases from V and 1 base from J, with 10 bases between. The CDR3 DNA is TGTGCCAGCAGCTGGGGGCAGTCCCAAGAGACCCAGTACTTC. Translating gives CASSWGQSQETQYF.

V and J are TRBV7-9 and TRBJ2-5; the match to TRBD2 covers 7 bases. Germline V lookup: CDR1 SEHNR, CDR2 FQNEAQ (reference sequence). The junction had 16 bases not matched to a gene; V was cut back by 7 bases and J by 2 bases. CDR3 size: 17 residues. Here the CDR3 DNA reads TGTGCCAGCACCCAATTCATAACGACTAGCAGACAAGAGACCCAGTACTTC. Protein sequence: CASTQFITTSRQETQYF. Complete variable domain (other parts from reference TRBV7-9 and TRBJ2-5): DTGVSQNPRHKITKRGQNVTFRCDPISEHNRLYWYRQTLGQGPEFLTYFQNEAQLEKSRLLSDRFSAERPKGSFSTLEIQRTEQGDSAMYLCASTQFITTSRQETQYFGPGTRLLVL.

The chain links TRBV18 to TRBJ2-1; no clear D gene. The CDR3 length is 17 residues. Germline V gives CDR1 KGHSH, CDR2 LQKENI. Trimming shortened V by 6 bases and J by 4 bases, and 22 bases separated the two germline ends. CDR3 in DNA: TGTGCCAGCTCGCCGGTGGTTCCAGTATCCGGGTACAATGAGCAGTTCTTC. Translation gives CASSPVVPVSGYNEQFF.

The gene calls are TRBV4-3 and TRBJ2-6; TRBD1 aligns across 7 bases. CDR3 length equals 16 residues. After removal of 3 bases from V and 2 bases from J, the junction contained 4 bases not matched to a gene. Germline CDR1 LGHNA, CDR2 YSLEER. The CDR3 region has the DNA TGCGCCAGCAGCCACAGAGGGGGCGCTGGGGCCAACGTCCTGACTTTC. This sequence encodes CASSHRGGAGANVLTF.

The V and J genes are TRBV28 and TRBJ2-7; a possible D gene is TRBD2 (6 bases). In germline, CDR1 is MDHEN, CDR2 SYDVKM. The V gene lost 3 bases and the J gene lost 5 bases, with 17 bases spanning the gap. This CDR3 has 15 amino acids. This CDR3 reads CASSFPLARQNEQYF. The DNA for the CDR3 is TGTGCCAGCAGTTTCCCCCTAGCGCGTCAAAACGAGCAGTACTTC.

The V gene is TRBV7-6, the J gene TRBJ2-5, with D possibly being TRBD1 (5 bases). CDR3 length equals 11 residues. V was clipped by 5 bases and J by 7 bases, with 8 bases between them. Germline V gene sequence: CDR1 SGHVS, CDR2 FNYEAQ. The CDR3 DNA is TGTGCCAGCAGCATCCAGGGGACCCAGTACTTC. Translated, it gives CASSIQGTQYF.

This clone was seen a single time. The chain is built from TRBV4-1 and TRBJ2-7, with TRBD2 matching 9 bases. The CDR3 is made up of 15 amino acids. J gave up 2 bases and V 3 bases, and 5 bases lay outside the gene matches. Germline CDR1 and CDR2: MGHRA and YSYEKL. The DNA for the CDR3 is TGCGCCAGCAGCCACGTAGGGACTAGCACCTACGAGCAGTACTTC. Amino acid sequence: CASSHVGTSTYEQYF.

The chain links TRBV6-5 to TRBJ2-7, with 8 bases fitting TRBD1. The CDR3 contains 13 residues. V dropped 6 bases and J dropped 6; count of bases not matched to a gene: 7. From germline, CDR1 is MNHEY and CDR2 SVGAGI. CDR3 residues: CASRGDRWGEQYF. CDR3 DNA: TGTGCCAGCAGGGGGGACAGGTGGGGCGAGCAGTACTTC.

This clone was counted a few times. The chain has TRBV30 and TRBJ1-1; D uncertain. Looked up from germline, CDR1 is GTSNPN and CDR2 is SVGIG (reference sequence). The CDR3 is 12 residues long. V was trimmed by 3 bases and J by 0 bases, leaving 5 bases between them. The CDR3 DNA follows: TGTGCCTGGAGGGAGATGAACACTGAAGCTTTCTTT. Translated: CAWREMNTEAFF.

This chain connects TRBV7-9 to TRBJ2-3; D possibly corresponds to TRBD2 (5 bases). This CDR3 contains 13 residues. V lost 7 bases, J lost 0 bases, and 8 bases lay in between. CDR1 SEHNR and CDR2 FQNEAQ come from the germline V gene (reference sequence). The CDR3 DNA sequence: TGTGCCAGCAAGGGCGGGAGCACAGATACGCAGTATTTT. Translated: CASKGGSTDTQYF.

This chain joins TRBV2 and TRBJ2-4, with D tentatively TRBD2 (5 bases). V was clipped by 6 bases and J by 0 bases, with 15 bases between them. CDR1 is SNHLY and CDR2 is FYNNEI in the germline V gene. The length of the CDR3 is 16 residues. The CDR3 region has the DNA TGTGCCAGCAGACCCATAGCGAGAGCAGCCAAAAACATTCAGTACTTC. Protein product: CASRPIARAAKNIQYF.

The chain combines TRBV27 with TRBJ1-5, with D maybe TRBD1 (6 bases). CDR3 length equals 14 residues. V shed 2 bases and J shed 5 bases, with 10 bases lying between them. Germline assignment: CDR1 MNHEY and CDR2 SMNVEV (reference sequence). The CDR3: CASSLAQGYQPQHF. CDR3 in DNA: TGTGCCAGCAGTTTAGCACAGGGCTATCAGCCCCAGCATTTT.

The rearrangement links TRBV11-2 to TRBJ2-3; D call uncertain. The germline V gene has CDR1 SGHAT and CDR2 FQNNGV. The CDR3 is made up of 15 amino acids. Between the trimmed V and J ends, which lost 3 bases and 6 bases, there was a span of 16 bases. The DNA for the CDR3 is TGTGCCAGCAGCTTGAGAGGCCACGTCCTGGATACGCAGTATTTT. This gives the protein CASSLRGHVLDTQYF.

The CDR3: CASSYSPGTTDEQYF. The CDR3 coding sequence is TGTGCCAGCAGTTACTCCCCCGGGACTACTGACGAGCAGTACTTC. The chain uses TRBV6-5 and TRBJ2-7; TRBD2 aligns across 7 bases. In germline, CDR1 is MNHEY, CDR2 SVGAGI. CDR3 length: 15 residues. Losses at the gene ends were 0 bases for V and 5 bases for J; bases not matched to a gene: 7.

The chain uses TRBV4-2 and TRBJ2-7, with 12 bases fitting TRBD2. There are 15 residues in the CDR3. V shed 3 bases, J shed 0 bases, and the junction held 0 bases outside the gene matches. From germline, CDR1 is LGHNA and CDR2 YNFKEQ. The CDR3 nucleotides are TGTGCCAGCAGCCAGACTAGCGGGAGCTCCTACGAGCAGTACTTC. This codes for CASSQTSGSSYEQYF.

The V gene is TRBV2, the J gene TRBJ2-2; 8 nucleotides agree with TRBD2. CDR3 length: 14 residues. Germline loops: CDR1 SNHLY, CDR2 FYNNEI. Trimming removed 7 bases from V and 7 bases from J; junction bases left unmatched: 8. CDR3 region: CASTEREFGGELFF. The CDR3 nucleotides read TGTGCCAGCACGGAGCGGGAGTTCGGCGGGGAGCTGTTTTTT.